Below are 11 T cell receptor beta chains sequenced from a single sample in a study of OX40 agonist ivuxolimab in advanced cancers. Libraries were prepared by immunoSEQ multiplex PCR; TCRdb keeps only in-frame clonotypes and omits some of them. The sample has roughly 64,000 clones, 75% to 90% seen once. The sequences come from CD4+ or CD8+ T cells sorted from blood, collected in a trial of the OX40 agonist ivuxolimab. These receptors were obtained from an adult with an advanced solid tumor such as melanoma, head and neck, liver or kidney cancer.

The chain is built from TRBV9 and TRBJ2-3; 9 nucleotides align to TRBD1. V was pared by 4 bases and J by 3 bases, with 12 bases of the junction left unmatched. The CDR3 loop spans 17 amino acids. In germline, CDR1 is SGDLS, CDR2 YYNGEE. The DNA for the CDR3 is TGTGCCAGCAGCTCCTACTTCCGGGACAGGGAAACAGATACGCAGTATTTT. This codes for CASSSYFRDRETDTQYF.

The CDR3 DNA is TGTGCCAGCAGTCCGGACAGGATGTACGAGCAGTACTTC. This codes for CASSPDRMYEQYF. The genes are TRBV6-5 and TRBJ2-7; TRBD1 aligns across 7 bases. CDR1 MNHEY and CDR2 SVGAGI come from the germline V gene. The CDR3 is made up of 13 amino acids. V was pared by 5 bases and J by 4 bases, with 5 bases of the junction left unmatched.

The chain employs TRBV7-3 and TRBJ2-1; TRBD2 agrees at 8 bases. Germline V gene data show CDR1 as SGHTA and CDR2 as FQGTGA. Trimming removed 3 bases from V and 7 bases from J; junction bases left unmatched: 11. CDR3 length: 16 amino acids. DNA of the CDR3: TGTGCCAGCAGCTTTGTCCCGGGGGGGCCGTTGAATGAGCAGTTCTTC. Translating it yields CASSFVPGGPLNEQFF.

The V gene is TRBV10-3, the J gene TRBJ2-1; 9 nucleotides line up with TRBD2. Germline values: CDR1 ENHRY, CDR2 SYGVKD. V shed 0 bases, J shed 3 bases, and the junction held 6 bases outside the gene matches. The CDR3 spans 17 residues. For the CDR3, the DNA is TGTGCCATCAGTGAGTCGAAGGCTAGCGGGGACTACAATGAGCAGTTCTTC. Translated, it gives CAISESKASGDYNEQFF.

The V call is TRBV5-1, the J call TRBJ2-5, with 11 bases aligning to TRBD2. This CDR3 has 15 amino acids. V trimming: 1 base; J trimming: 5 bases; junction bases outside the gene matches: 4. CDR1 is SGHRS and CDR2 is YFSETQ in the germline V gene. CDR3: CASSLLAGGPETQYF. CDR3 coding DNA: TGCGCCAGCAGCTTGTTAGCGGGAGGGCCGGAGACCCAGTACTTC.

This rearrangement joins TRBV9 to TRBJ1-4; 8 bases match TRBD1. The CDR3 has 13 residues. Germline CDR1 is SGDLS and CDR2 is YYNGEE. The junction had 3 bases not matched to a gene; V was cut back by 8 bases and J by 3 bases. The CDR3 loop is CASGQGPNEKLFF. CDR3 nucleotides: TGTGCCAGTGGACAGGGACCTAATGAAAAACTGTTTTTT. Together with reference TRBV9 and TRBJ1-4, the CDR3 gives the full variable domain: DSGVTQTPKHLITATGQRVTLRCSPRSGDLSVYWYQQSLDQGLQFLIQYYNGEERAKGNILERFSAQQFPDLHSELNLSSLELGDSALYFCASGQGPNEKLFFGSGTQLSVL.

This sequence joins TRBV7-9 and TRBJ2-5; 7 nucleotides align to TRBD1. This CDR3 has 15 residues. Germline assignment: CDR1 SEHNR and CDR2 FQNEAQ (reference sequence). V lost 4 bases, J lost 4 bases, and 9 bases stayed unmatched. The DNA for the CDR3 is TGTGCCAGCAGCTCCACAGGGGTGCCAGGAGAGACCCAGTACTTC. Encoded protein: CASSSTGVPGETQYF.

This sequence joins TRBV23-1 and TRBJ1-1; TRBD1 matches 7 bases. TRBV23-1 is an open reading frame, and its role is uncertain. The CDR3 consists of 15 residues. V lost 2 bases, J lost 4 bases, and 7 bases stayed unmatched. The CDR3 nucleotides are TGCGCCAGCAGTCAAAGGGGGCAGGGAGGCACTGAAGCTTTCTTT. This sequence encodes CASSQRGQGGTEAFF.

The chain combines TRBV19 with TRBJ1-1; no clear D gene. The CDR3 contains 12 residues. V was cut by 7 bases and J by 3 bases, with 9 bases left in between. From germline, CDR1 is LNHDA and CDR2 SQIVND (reference sequence). CDR3 in DNA: TGTGCCAGTAAGAGGTGGGACACTGAAGCTTTCTTT. Translation gives CASKRWDTEAFF.

The chain combines TRBV7-3 with TRBJ2-1, with D uncertain. The CDR3 loop spans 15 amino acids. In germline, CDR1 is SGHTA, CDR2 FQGTGA. The ends were cut back, 1 base at V and 8 bases at J, with 15 bases in the middle. In DNA, the CDR3 is TGTGCCAGCAGCTTAAGGGCCAGGATAATGGATGAGCAGTTCTTC. The encoded protein is CASSLRARIMDEQFF.

V and J are TRBV11-2 and TRBJ1-5, with D possibly TRBD1 on 5 matching bases. Per the germline V gene, CDR1 is SGHAT and CDR2 is FQNNGV. The V and J ends lost 1 base and 3 bases respectively, with 7 bases between them. The CDR3 has 14 residues. CDR3 loop: CASSLVTVNQPQHF. CDR3 in DNA: TGTGCCAGCAGCTTAGTGACAGTCAATCAGCCCCAGCATTTT.